This T cell receptor (beta chain) was captured in a study of Ad26.COV2.S vaccination and SARS-CoV-2 variants. CDR3 length equals 11 residues. Germline lookup yields CDR1 DFQATT and CDR2 SNEGSKA (reference sequence). The ends were cut back, 7 bases at V and 4 bases at J, with 10 bases in the middle. Points from the study as a whole: Using TCR breadth and depth analyses may have led to underestimated total T cell responses. Placebo and vaccine recipients had non-spike TCR breadth that was similar.

TCRdb keeps only in-frame clones here, not all; method: immunoSEQ multiplex PCR. The table shows roughly 150,000 clones, with roughly 88% occurring only once. As for this clone: Its antigen is unknown.

This TCR was sampled from a human donor who had recovered from COVID-19. The starting material was peripheral blood, obtained after recovery from COVID-19. V and J are TRBV20-1 and TRBJ1-1; no reliable D call. In DNA form, the CDR3 reads TGCAGTGTTATCCCAGCCACTGAAGCTTTCTTT. Translated, it gives CSVIPATEAFF.